This entry concerns a single T cell receptor (beta chain). Antigen: not known. Profiling relied on immunoSEQ multiplex PCR, and the TCRdb table lists in-frame clones only, not all of them. The sample lists approximately 150,000 clones, around nine tenths occurring once. The data stem from a study of lymphopenia after photon versus proton radiotherapy. Study conclusions and caveats: A bigger post-nadir fall in TCR diversity correlated inversely with survival time in deceased patients. Survival link was tested only in deceased patients; proton benefit remains a possibility. After the lymphocyte nadir, photon-treated repertoires showed oligoclonal expansion, especially of CD8+ Temra cells. Under photons, naive T cells and diversity fell while effector/memory populations rose.

Trimming took 0 bases from V and 6 from J, leaving 5 bases between them. Germline V gene data show CDR1 as SEHNR and CDR2 as FQNEAQ (reference sequence). This CDR3 region has 13 residues. The TCR originated in a man between 50 and 59 years old with gastric cancer. This sample comprised peripheral blood, obtained from a patient treated with photon-based radiotherapy. The chain carries TRBV7-9 and TRBJ2-2; D remains unclear. CDR3 coding DNA: TGTGCCAGCAGCTTAGCTGGGGCCGGGGAGCTGTTTTTT. Its translation is CASSLAGAGELFF.